The present entry profiles one T cell receptor (beta chain) with its context. Its antigen is unknown. The CDR3 totals 15 residues. V gave up 3 bases and J gave up 3 bases, with 15 bases separating them. From germline, CDR1 is KGHSH and CDR2 LQKENI. This sample was included in a study of cytomegalovirus exposure and HLA in healthy donors. Study-wide context: Earlier, some 170 million T cells were analyzed, and some 120 million unique TCR beta sequences were found among them. The Caucasian-associated ancestry cluster held around 81% of roughly 370 genotyped donors. Study-wide results and limits: CMV antigen specificity was confirmed in vitro for a few CMV-associated chains. An analysis was carried out at a later point. It showed that HLA-associated TCR beta chains were more clonally expanded than equally common non-associated chains.

This PCR relied on a set of 60 Vbeta primers and 13 Jbeta primers. Sequenced by immunoSEQ multiplex PCR; TCRdb stores in-frame clones only, minus some. The table includes under 200,000 clones, about 85% detected once. What was sequenced was PBMCs. This sequence was found in a man in his forties or fifties in good health and CMV-seropositive. This chain connects TRBV18 to TRBJ2-7; D remains unclear. CDR3: CASSPGARSLYEQYF. The CDR3 region has the DNA TGTGCCAGCTCACCGGGCGCCCGGTCCCTCTACGAGCAGTACTTC.